The clone carrying this T cell receptor (beta chain) was observed a few times. The source of the sample is a study of blood T cell repertoires in COVID-19. Study-wide context: In each case, the material was cDNA or gDNA derived from T cells, B-cell-depleted T cells, or PBMCs.

TCRdb's copy holds only in-frame clones and misses some; the assay was immunoSEQ multiplex PCR. Among hundreds of thousands of clones listed, roughly 85% were seen once. V lost 4 bases, J lost 5 bases, and 17 bases lay in between. CDR3 length: 16 amino acids. Germline CDR1 is MRHNA and CDR2 is SNTAGT. No more than 2 weeks before study entry, exposed participants had met a case of COVID-19. J is TRBJ2-2 and V is TRBV6-4; D might be TRBD1 (5 bases). The TCR originated in a man aged 35-49 years who had been exposed to COVID-19. The sequencing sample was made of PBMCs or T cells enriched from blood (not recorded which). CDR3 sequence (DNA): TGTGCCAGCAGTGTTGGATGGGGATCAGGGACCGGGGAGCTGTTTTTT. As protein: CASSVGWGSGTGELFF.